These 23 T cell receptor beta chains share one sample of origin, sequenced in a study of OX40 agonist ivuxolimab in advanced cancers. Some clones are missing from TCRdb's copy, which holds only in-frame ones; the method was immunoSEQ multiplex PCR. The sample carries approximately 19,000 clones, approximately 83% recorded once. Sequenced material: CD4+ or CD8+ T cells sorted from blood, taken in a trial of the OX40 agonist ivuxolimab. The receptor source for this set is an adult with an advanced solid tumor such as melanoma, head and neck, liver or kidney cancer.

The chain uses TRBV15 and TRBJ1-1; the D is unclear. In germline, CDR1 is LNHNV, CDR2 YYDKDF (reference sequence). V dropped 0 bases and J dropped 4 bases, with 9 bases sitting between them. The CDR3 spans 14 residues. DNA of the CDR3: TGTGCCACCAGCAGAGAGATCCTGGGCACTGAAGCTTTCTTT. This translates into CATSREILGTEAFF. The variable domain in full, completed from reference TRBV15 and TRBJ1-1, reads DAMVIQNPRYQVTQFGKPVTLSCSQTLNHNVMYWYQQKSSQAPKLLFHYYDKDFNNEADTPDNFQSRRPNTSFCFLDIRSPGLGDTAMYLCATSREILGTEAFFGQGTRLTVV.

The gene calls are TRBV7-8 and TRBJ2-5; D possibly matches TRBD1 or TRBD2 (7 bases each). Germline lookup yields CDR1 SGHVS and CDR2 FQNEAQ. Between the trimmed V and J ends, which lost 5 bases and 4 bases, there was a span of 17 bases. There are 15 residues in the CDR3. The DNA of the CDR3 is TGTGCCAGCAGCGCCAGCGGGACAGTTCCAGAGACCCAGTACTTC. Residues: CASSASGTVPETQYF.

The CDR3 protein is CASRGGQGANTGELFF. The CDR3 DNA sequence: TGTGCCAGCAGGGGAGGACAGGGTGCGAACACCGGGGAGCTGTTTTTT. This chain uses TRBV2 with TRBJ2-2, with 8 bases identical to TRBD1. There are 16 residues in the CDR3. The junction had 6 bases not matched to a gene; V was cut back by 6 bases and J by 0 bases. Germline V lookup: CDR1 SNHLY, CDR2 FYNNEI.

The chain employs TRBV9 and TRBJ2-7, with TRBD1 as a possible D gene (5 bases). Trimming cost V 1 base and J 6 bases, with 17 bases left between them. The germline V gene has CDR1 SGDLS and CDR2 YYNGEE. This CDR3 region has 15 residues. The DNA for the CDR3 is TGTGCCAGCAGCGTAAGCTCAGGGTACTCGGGCGAGCAGTACTTC. This codes for CASSVSSGYSGEQYF.

The CDR3 region has the DNA TGTGCCAGCAGTGAAGCGTCTCCCGGGACAGGGTACGGCGGAATCTACGAGCAGTACTTC. It yields the protein CASSEASPGTGYGGIYEQYF. The chain uses TRBV6-1 and TRBJ2-7; 9 bases agree with TRBD1. This CDR3 has 20 residues. Germline CDR1 MNHNS, CDR2 SASEGT. V dropped 0 bases and J dropped 3; count of bases not matched to a gene: 18.

The J gene is TRBJ2-1, the V gene TRBV6-1; D is possibly TRBD2 (5 bases). This CDR3 is 15 amino acids long. V lost 1 base and J lost 12, with 19 bases in between. CDR1 and CDR2 (germline): MNHNS, SASEGT. The CDR3 reads CASSEGEQAAWGQFF. CDR3 bases: TGTGCCAGCAGTGAAGGGGAGCAAGCGGCATGGGGGCAGTTCTTC.

The rearrangement joins TRBV28 to TRBJ2-1, with D uncertain. CDR1 MDHEN and CDR2 SYDVKM come from the germline V gene. CDR3 length: 14 amino acids. V dropped 4 bases and J dropped 0 bases, with 7 bases sitting between them. CDR3 in amino acids: CASSYLSSYNEQFF. In DNA, the CDR3 is TGTGCCAGCAGTTACTTGAGCTCCTACAATGAGCAGTTCTTC.

This clone counts as medium-sized. V gene TRBV30 combines with J gene TRBJ1-3; D possibly corresponds to TRBD1 (5 bases). The CDR3 loop spans 12 amino acids. Germline CDR1 reads GTSNPN; CDR2 reads SVGIG (reference sequence). Deletions cut 4 bases from V and 3 bases from J, with 7 bases between. The CDR3 nucleotides read TGTGCCTGGAAGGGGCTTGGAAACACCATATATTTT. Its protein is CAWKGLGNTIYF.

The CDR3 loop reads CASSTGQGLLGYEQYF. The CDR3 nucleotides are TGTGCCAGTAGTACGGGACAGGGTCTACTTGGTTACGAGCAGTACTTC. The gene calls are TRBV19 and TRBJ2-7; 9 nucleotides align to TRBD1. CDR1 and CDR2 from the germline V gene are LNHDA and SQIVND (reference sequence). This CDR3 has 16 amino acids. Trimming at V came to 4 bases and at J to 4 bases, leaving 11 bases not matched to a gene.

This clone was seen a single time. V usage is TRBV7-9 and J usage is TRBJ1-2; TRBD1 might be the D (5 bases). Germline CDR1 SEHNR, CDR2 FQNEAQ (reference sequence). V lost 3 bases, J lost 0 bases, and 14 bases lay in between. This CDR3 contains 16 residues. CDR3 amino acids: CASSFRDSGANYGYTF. DNA for the CDR3: TGTGCCAGCAGCTTCCGTGACAGTGGGGCTAACTATGGCTACACCTTC.

DNA for the CDR3: TGCAGCGTTGGGGCTAGCGGGAGTCTGGATACGCAGTATTTT. Its protein is CSVGASGSLDTQYF. This rearrangement joins TRBV29-1 to TRBJ2-3, with 10 bases identical to TRBD2. Germline CDR1 SQVTM, CDR2 ANQGSEA. CDR3 length equals 14 residues. The V gene end was trimmed by 4 bases and the J gene end by 6 bases; junction bases not matched to a gene: 7.

This sequence joins TRBV27 and TRBJ1-3; possible D gene TRBD1, 5 bases. CDR1 is MNHEY, CDR2 SMNVEV, per germline (reference sequence). The CDR3 has 15 amino acids. Trimming removed 0 bases from V and 1 base from J, with 7 bases in between. The CDR3 coding sequence is TGTGCCAGCAGTTTATCTGGGGGTTCTGGAAACACCATATATTTT. Translated: CASSLSGGSGNTIYF.

This clone was seen once. The chain employs TRBV5-6 and TRBJ1-1; D unclear. The CDR3 has 13 residues. CDR1 is SGHDT and CDR2 is YYEEEE in the germline V gene. The V end lost 1 base, the J end lost 0 bases, and 4 bases lay between the germline ends. CDR3 DNA: TGTGCCAGCAGCTTGTTGGTGAACACTGAAGCTTTCTTT. This translates into CASSLLVNTEAFF.

V gene TRBV27 combines with J gene TRBJ2-1; 7 bases match TRBD1. The trim removed 7 bases at V and 0 bases at J, leaving 6 bases unmatched. Germline CDR1 is MNHEY and CDR2 is SMNVEV (reference sequence). This CDR3 has 15 residues. The CDR3 DNA sequence: TGTGCCAGCAAAGGGACAGCCAACTCCTACAATGAGCAGTTCTTC. It is translated as CASKGTANSYNEQFF.

This clone was counted once. The rearrangement links TRBV6-1 to TRBJ2-2; 14 bases map to TRBD2. The germline CDR1 and CDR2 sequences are MNHNS and SASEGT. The CDR3 is 19 residues long. V shed 3 bases, J shed 3 bases, and the junction held 9 bases outside the gene matches. This CDR3 is CASSDPRRLAGGYTGELFF. The DNA for the CDR3 is TGTGCCAGCAGTGACCCAAGGCGACTAGCGGGGGGGTACACCGGGGAGCTGTTTTTT.

The genes are TRBV14 and TRBJ2-5; D is undetermined. The CDR3 contains 14 residues. Trimming removed 1 base at V and 5 bases at J, with 11 bases between. CDR1 is SGHDN, CDR2 FVKESK, per germline. The CDR3, as DNA: TGTGCCAGCAGCCAAGGGTCCCGAATGGAGACCCAGTACTTC. Its protein product is CASSQGSRMETQYF.

The genes are TRBV21-1 and TRBJ2-3; the D call in the table, TRBD2, was not verified against the DNA. TRBV21-1 is a documented pseudogene. This CDR3 is 18 amino acids long. The CDR3 loop is CASSIGLAGKPRADTQYF. The CDR3 bases are TGTGCCAGCAGCATAGGACTAGCGGGGAAACCTAGGGCAGATACGCAGTATTTT.

The DNA for the CDR3 is TGCGCCAGCAGTGTGTTAGCGGGAGTCTCAGATACGCAGTATTTT. Its protein product is CASSVLAGVSDTQYF. The chain uses TRBV10-2 and TRBJ2-3, with TRBD2 identical over 9 bases. Trimming cost V 4 bases and J 4 bases; bases outside gene matches: 6. Germline V lookup: CDR1 WSHSY, CDR2 SAAADI. This CDR3 contains 15 residues.

In this sample, this clone turned up once. V gene TRBV10-2 combines with J gene TRBJ2-7; 14 positions agree with TRBD2. Germline trimming cut 3 bases from V and 2 bases from J; bases unmatched to any gene: 12. Germline V gene lookup returns CDR1 WSHSY and CDR2 SAAADI. The CDR3 is 19 residues long. The CDR3 loop reads CASSDSLTSGRASAYEQYF. CDR3 bases: TGCGCCAGCAGTGATTCCCTGACTAGCGGGAGGGCCTCGGCCTACGAGCAGTACTTC.

This clone was recorded once. The genes are TRBV19 and TRBJ2-3, with D maybe TRBD1 (6 bases). V lost 5 bases and J 9 bases, leaving 15 bases between the germline ends. The CDR3 spans 13 residues. CDR1 and CDR2 from the germline V gene are LNHDA and SQIVND (reference sequence). The CDR3 DNA reads as TGTGCCAGTAGTTTCGCGCCCAGGGGCACGCAGTATTTT. Its protein is CASSFAPRGTQYF. Together with reference TRBV19 and TRBJ2-3, the CDR3 gives the full variable domain: DGGITQSPKYLFRKEGQNVTLSCEQNLNHDAMYWYRQDPGQGLRLIYYSQIVNDFQKGDIAEGYSVSREKKESFPLTVTSAQKNPTAFYLCASSFAPRGTQYFGPGTRLTVL.

The gene calls are TRBV2 and TRBJ2-2; the match to TRBD1 covers 8 bases. The CDR3 is 14 residues long. Looked up from germline, CDR1 is SNHLY and CDR2 is FYNNEI. V lost 11 bases to trimming and J lost 4 bases; unmatched junction nucleotides: 9. In DNA, the CDR3 is TGTGCCGCCCCCAGGACAGGGCCCACCGGGGAGCTGTTTTTT. It specifies CAAPRTGPTGELFF.

This clone was seen just once. The chain is built from TRBV9 and TRBJ2-3; a weak D match, TRBD2 (5 bases). The CDR3 loop spans 14 amino acids. V lost 4 bases, J lost 2 bases, and 11 bases lay in between. Per germline, CDR1 SGDLS and CDR2 YYNGEE. The CDR3 spells CASSSLDFTDTQYF. CDR3 nucleotides: TGTGCCAGCAGCTCACTGGACTTCACAGATACGCAGTATTTT.

The CDR3 DNA reads as TGTGCCAGCAGTTTATCGGTCAGGGCTTACCATGGCTACACCTTC. This gives the protein CASSLSVRAYHGYTF. This chain connects TRBV27 to TRBJ1-2, with D maybe TRBD1 (5 bases). The CDR3 consists of 15 residues. CDR1 MNHEY and CDR2 SMNVEV come from the germline V gene (reference sequence). V was shortened by 0 bases and J by 6 bases, with 14 bases between the two germline ends.